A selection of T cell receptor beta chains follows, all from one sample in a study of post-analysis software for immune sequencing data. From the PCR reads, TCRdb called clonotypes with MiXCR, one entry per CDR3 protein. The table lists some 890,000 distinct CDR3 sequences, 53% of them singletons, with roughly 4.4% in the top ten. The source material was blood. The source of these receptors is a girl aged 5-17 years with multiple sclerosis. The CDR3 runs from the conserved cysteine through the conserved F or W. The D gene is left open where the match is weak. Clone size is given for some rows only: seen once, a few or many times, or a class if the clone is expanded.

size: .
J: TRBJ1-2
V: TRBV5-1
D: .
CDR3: CASSREGYVYGYTF
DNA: TGCGCCAGCAGCCGCGAGGGGTACGTCTATGGCTACACCTTC

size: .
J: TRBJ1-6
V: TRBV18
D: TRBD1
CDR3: CASSPDRANSPLHF
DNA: TGTGCCAGCTCACCAGACAGGGCGAATTCACCCCTCCACTTT

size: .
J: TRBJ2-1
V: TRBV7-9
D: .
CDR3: CASSLGVTGNEQFF
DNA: TGTGCCAGCAGCTTAGGGGTCACGGGAAATGAGCAGTTCTTC

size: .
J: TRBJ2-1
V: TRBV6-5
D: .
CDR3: CASSIQGTSYNEQFF
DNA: TGTGCCAGCAGTATCCAGGGAACCTCCTACAATGAGCAGTTCTTC

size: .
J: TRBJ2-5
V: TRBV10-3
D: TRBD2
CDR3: CAISVGAGGFQETQYF
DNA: TGTGCCATCAGTGTAGGAGCGGGGGGCTTCCAAGAGACCCAGTACTTC

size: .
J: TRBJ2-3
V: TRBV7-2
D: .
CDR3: CASSLRGPEDTQYF
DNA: TGTGCCAGCAGCTTGAGGGGTCCTGAAGATACGCAGTATTTT

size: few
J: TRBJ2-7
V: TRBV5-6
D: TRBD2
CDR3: CASSWGLAGAEQYF
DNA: TGTGCCAGCAGCTGGGGACTAGCCGGGGCCGAGCAGTACTTC

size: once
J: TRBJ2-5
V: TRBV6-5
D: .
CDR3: CATRDWQEQETQYF
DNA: TGTGCCACCCGGGACTGGCAGGAACAAGAGACCCAGTACTTC

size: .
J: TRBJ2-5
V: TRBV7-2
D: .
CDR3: CASSLNAGTQYF
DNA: TGTGCCAGCAGCTTAAATGCTGGGACCCAGTACTTC

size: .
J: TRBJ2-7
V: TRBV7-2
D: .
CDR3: CASNNRVAYEQYF
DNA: TGTGCCAGCAACAACAGGGTGGCCTACGAGCAGTACTTC

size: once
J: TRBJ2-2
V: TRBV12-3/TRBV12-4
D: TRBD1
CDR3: CASSRDTGGWELFF
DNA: TGTGCCAGCAGTCGGGACACAGGGGGGTGGGAGCTGTTTTTT

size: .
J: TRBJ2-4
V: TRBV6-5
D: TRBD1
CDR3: CASSLQGALYNEQYF
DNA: TGTGCCAGCAGTTTACAGGGGGCACTCTACAATGAGCAGTACTTC

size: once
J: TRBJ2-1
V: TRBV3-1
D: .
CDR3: CASSQGPWRRSSYNEQFF
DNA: TGTGCCAGCAGCCAAGGCCCTTGGCGGAGAAGCTCCTACAATGAGCAGTTCTTC